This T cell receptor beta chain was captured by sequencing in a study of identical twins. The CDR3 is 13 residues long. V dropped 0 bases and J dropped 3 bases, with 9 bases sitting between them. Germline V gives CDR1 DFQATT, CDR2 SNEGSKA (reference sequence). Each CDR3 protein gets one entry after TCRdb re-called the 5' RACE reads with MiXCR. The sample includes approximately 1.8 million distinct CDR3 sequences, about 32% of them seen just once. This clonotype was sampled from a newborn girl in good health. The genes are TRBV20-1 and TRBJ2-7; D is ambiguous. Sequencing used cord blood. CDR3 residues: CSAREASFYEQYF. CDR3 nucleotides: TGCAGTGCTAGAGAGGCCAGTTTCTACGAGCAGTACTTC.